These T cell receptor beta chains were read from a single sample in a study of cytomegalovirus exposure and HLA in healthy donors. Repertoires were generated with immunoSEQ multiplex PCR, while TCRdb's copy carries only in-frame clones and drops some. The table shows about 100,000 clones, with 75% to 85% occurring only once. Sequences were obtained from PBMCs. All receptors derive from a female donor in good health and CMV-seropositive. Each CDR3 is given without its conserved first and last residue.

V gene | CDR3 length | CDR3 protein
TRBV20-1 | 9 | SARRGYEQY
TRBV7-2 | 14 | ASTKGGLTLNYGYT
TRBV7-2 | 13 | ASSPKGGVQETQY
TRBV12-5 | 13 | ASGQSGLMNTEAF
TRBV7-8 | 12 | ASSPTSPPGELF
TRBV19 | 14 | ASSIGSRTGGAEQY
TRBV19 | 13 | ASSVLGTGAYEQY
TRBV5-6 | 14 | ASSLGGQGYNSPLH
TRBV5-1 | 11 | ASSFRGIRTQH
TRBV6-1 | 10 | ASSDQVDTQY
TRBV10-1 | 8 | ASSEHRQY
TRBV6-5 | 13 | ASSQTSGGYNEQF
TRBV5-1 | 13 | ASSPTTGVNTEAF
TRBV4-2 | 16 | ASSHVARTLTVDNEQF
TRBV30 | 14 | AWSARDRSSGNTIY
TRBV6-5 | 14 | ASSYFSGGGTDTQY
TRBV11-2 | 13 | ASSLGFGERNTIY
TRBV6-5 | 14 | ASSYSWTGSIGELF
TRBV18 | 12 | ASSRTGMIHEQY
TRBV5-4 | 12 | ASSLQGAYNEQF
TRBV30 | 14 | AWSVLRSRTNEKLF
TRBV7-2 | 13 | ASSPRTGTNYGYT
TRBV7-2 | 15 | ASSPGTSGLSSYEQY
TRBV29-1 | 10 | SVELGGDTQY
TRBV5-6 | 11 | ASSSDVTGRAF
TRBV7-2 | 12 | ASSPRLGNTEAF
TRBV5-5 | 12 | ASSSGGLFNEQY
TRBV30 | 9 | AWSVRETQY
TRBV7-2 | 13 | ASSFDSPPYSGYT
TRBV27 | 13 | ASRPRQGQGGEQY
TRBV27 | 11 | ASSRPGYTEAF
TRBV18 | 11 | ASSPIQGPQQY
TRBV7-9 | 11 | ASSHRGAGELF
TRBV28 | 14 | ASSFPRLADSYEQY
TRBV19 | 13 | ASSIVGQGPYEQY
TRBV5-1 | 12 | ASYAGRGRSEAF
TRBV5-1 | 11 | ASSYDLTPEAF